The clone carrying this T cell receptor beta chain was seen a few times. The antigen is unknown. Clones were read by immunoSEQ multiplex PCR, and TCRdb kept only the in-frame ones, dropping some. The repertoire holds tens of thousands of clones, 78% seen once, with roughly two fifths in the top ten. The data stem from a study of T cells in localized non-small cell lung cancer. Findings and caveats of the study: The highest T cell clonality was in uninvolved adjacent lung, above tumor. Greater T cell density in blood accompanied longer overall survival. The tumor had only one region sequenced, so heterogeneity remains possible. Within adjacent lung there appeared a median 57 of the top 100 tumor clones.

The germline V gene has CDR1 SEHNR and CDR2 FQNEAQ (reference sequence). The CDR3 runs 13 residues. Trimming took 1 base from V and 10 from J, leaving 8 bases between them. This rearrangement joins TRBV7-9 to TRBJ1-6, with unresolved D. The sample consisted of peripheral blood, taken before any cancer treatment. The TCR sequence derives from a male donor aged 60 or older with stage II squamous cell lung carcinoma. The CDR3 loop is CASSLGTDSPLHF. The CDR3 region has the DNA TGTGCCAGCAGCTTAGGGACGGACTCACCCCTCCACTTT.